This entry describes one TCR beta chain. The source of the sample is a study of blood T cell repertoires in COVID-19. Study details: The United States, Italy and Spain supplied acute and convalescent COVID-19 samples. T cells, B-cell-depleted T cells, or PBMCs provided the cDNA or gDNA that served as material.

This CDR3 has 12 residues. Germline lookup yields CDR1 MNHEY and CDR2 SVGAGI. The V gene lost 4 bases and the J gene lost 4 bases, with 8 bases spanning the gap. In the original workflow: Amplifying reference gene primers gave estimates of nucleated cell counts. Some clones are missing from TCRdb's copy, which holds only in-frame ones; the method was immunoSEQ multiplex PCR. V and J calls and clone size are as listed in that table; D and trimming were resolved from the DNA. The sample includes around 150,000 clones, roughly 93% seen only once; the top ten take approximately 4.6%. This sequence originates from a woman in her forties or fifties with acute or convalescent COVID-19. What was sequenced was peripheral blood. The rearrangement joins TRBV6-5 to TRBJ2-7; D remains ambiguous. The CDR3 sequence is CASSSQTYEQYF. CDR3 bases: TGTGCCAGCAGTTCGCAGACTTACGAGCAGTACTTC.